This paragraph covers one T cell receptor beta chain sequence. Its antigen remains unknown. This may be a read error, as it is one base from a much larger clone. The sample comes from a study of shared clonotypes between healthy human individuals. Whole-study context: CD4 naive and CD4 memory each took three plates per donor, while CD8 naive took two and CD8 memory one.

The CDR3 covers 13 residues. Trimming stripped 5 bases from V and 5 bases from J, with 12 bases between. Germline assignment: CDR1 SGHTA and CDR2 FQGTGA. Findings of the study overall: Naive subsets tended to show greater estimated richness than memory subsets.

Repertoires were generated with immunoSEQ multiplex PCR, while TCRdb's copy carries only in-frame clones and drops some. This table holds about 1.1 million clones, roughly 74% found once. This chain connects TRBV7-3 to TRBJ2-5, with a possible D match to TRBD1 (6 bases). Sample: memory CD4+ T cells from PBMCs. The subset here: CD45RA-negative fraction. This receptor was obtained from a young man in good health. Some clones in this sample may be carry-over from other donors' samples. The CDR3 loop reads CASSPGAGETQYF. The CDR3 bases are TGTGCCAGCAGCCCAGGGGCCGGGGAGACCCAGTACTTC.